The 18 T cell receptor beta chains below were found in one sample sequenced in a study of blood T cells in healthy people across ages. Primers used in a second PCR of about 6 to 11 cycles were a sample-barcoded 5' primer and a J-beta primer mix. TCRdb reprocessed the 5' RACE reads with MiXCR, giving one entry per CDR3 protein. The sample contains fewer than 800,000 distinct CDR3 sequences, about a third of which appear only once. Sequenced material: blood. Receptors originate from a woman over 75 in good health.

This chain uses TRBV28 with TRBJ1-1; D perhaps matches TRBD1 (6 bases). The CDR3 loop spans 15 amino acids. CDR1 is MDHEN, CDR2 SYDVKM, per germline. V shed 3 bases and J shed 1 base, with 12 bases lying between them. The CDR3 coding sequence is TGTGCCAGCAGTTTCATACAGGGCCAGAACACTGAAGCTTTCTTT. This gives the protein CASSFIQGQNTEAFF.

Note on this clonotype: One end of the junction is discordant with germline, which a read error may explain. The DNA of the CDR3 is TGCAGTGCTAGGCGGGGGGATGAGAAACTGTTTTTT. Translated, it gives CSARRGDEKLFF. The chain couples TRBV20-1 to TRBJ1-4, with D possibly being TRBD1 (5 bases). Germline-derived CDR1 and CDR2 are DFQATT and SNEGSKA (reference sequence). This CDR3 has 12 residues.

This clonotype was seen at least ten times. This rearrangement joins TRBV5-1 to TRBJ2-6; TRBD2 matches at 7 bases. Germline CDR1 SGHRS, CDR2 YFSETQ. CDR3 length equals 18 residues. Trimming at V came to 0 bases and at J to 0 bases, leaving 6 bases not matched to a gene. DNA of the CDR3: TGCGCCAGCAGCTTGGTTGCTGGCGGGGGCTCTGGGGCCAACGTCCTGACTTTC. Protein: CASSLVAGGGSGANVLTF.

This clonotype appeared a single time. This chain links TRBV24-1 with TRBJ1-5, with D possibly TRBD1 on 5 matching bases. V was trimmed by 4 bases and J by 9 bases, leaving 9 bases between them. This CDR3 contains 12 residues. Germline V gene sequence: CDR1 KGHDR, CDR2 SFDVKD. CDR3 in amino acids: CATSDRGGPQHF. The CDR3 DNA reads TGTGCCACCAGTGACCGGGGGGGGCCCCAGCATTTT.

The chain combines TRBV28 with TRBJ1-1, with TRBD1 matching over 8 bases. Trimming removed 10 bases from V and 10 bases from J; junction bases left unmatched: 11. This CDR3 spans 12 amino acids. Germline V gene lookup returns CDR1 MDHEN and CDR2 SYDVKM. The CDR3 region has the DNA TGTGCCACCTTAACAGGACAGGGCGCAGCTTTCTTT. It translates to CATLTGQGAAFF. Filled out from reference TRBV28 and TRBJ1-1, the complete variable domain reads DVKVTQSSRYLVKRTGEKVFLECVQDMDHENMFWYRQDPGLGLRLIYFSYDVKMKEKGDIPEGYSVSREKKERFSLILESASTNQTSMYLCATLTGQGAAFFGQGTRLTVV.

This clonotype was counted a few times. The chain joins TRBV10-3 to TRBJ2-5; 7 positions match TRBD2. CDR1 ENHRY and CDR2 SYGVKD come from the germline V gene. V shed 3 bases, J shed 5 bases, and the junction held 6 bases outside the gene matches. The length of the CDR3 is 14 residues. CDR3 sequence (DNA): TGTGCCATCAGTGAAAGCGGGACTACCGAGACCCAGTACTTC. Translated, it gives CAISESGTTETQYF.

This clonotype was seen many times. The chain carries TRBV5-1 and TRBJ2-1; tentatively, D is TRBD1 (6 bases). Germline V gene data show CDR1 as SGHRS and CDR2 as YFSETQ. This CDR3 region has 14 residues. V lost 8 bases and J 5 bases, leaving 17 bases between the germline ends. The CDR3 region is CASRGKFSNNEQFF. CDR3 coding DNA: TGCGCCAGTAGGGGGAAGTTCTCGAACAATGAGCAGTTCTTC. The full variable domain, rest sourced from reference TRBV5-1 and TRBJ2-1, is KAGVTQTPRYLIKTRGQQVTLSCSPISGHRSVSWYQQTPGQGLQFLFEYFSETQRNKGNFPGRFSGRQFSNSRSEMNVSTLELGDSALYLCASRGKFSNNEQFFGPGTRLTVL.

V usage is TRBV12-3 or TRBV12-4 and J usage is TRBJ2-7; 7 positions match TRBD2. V lost 3 bases to trimming and J lost 3 bases; unmatched junction nucleotides: 2. There are 13 residues in the CDR3. DNA for the CDR3: TGTGCCAGCAGTTTTACTAGCGTCTACGAGCAGTACTTC. It specifies CASSFTSVYEQYF.

V is TRBV28 and J is TRBJ2-1, with 7 bases matching TRBD1. The CDR3 is 14 amino acids. With 6 bases clipped from V and 2 bases from J, the junction kept 4 bases outside the gene matches. CDR1 is MDHEN and CDR2 is SYDVKM in the germline V gene. In nucleotides, the CDR3 is TGTGCCAGCAGACCCGGGACAGCCTACAATGAGCAGTTCTTC. Protein product: CASRPGTAYNEQFF.

This chain connects TRBV9 to TRBJ2-2; D is uncertain. The CDR3 totals 14 residues. CDR1 SGDLS and CDR2 YYNGEE come from the germline V gene. V was cut by 0 bases and J by 1 base, with 4 bases left in between. The CDR3 spells CASSVGGNTGELFF. The CDR3 DNA sequence: TGTGCCAGCAGCGTAGGTGGGAACACCGGGGAGCTGTTTTTT.

The rearrangement uses TRBV12-5 and TRBJ2-1; 12 bases match TRBD2. The length of the CDR3 is 16 residues. The J segment lost 6 bases and the V segment lost 2 bases, leaving 5 bases of the junction unmatched. Germline loops: CDR1 LGHNT, CDR2 FRNRAP. CDR3 DNA: TGTGCTAGTGGTTTGAGTGGACTAGCGGGATCCAATGAGCAGTTCTTC. Its translation is CASGLSGLAGSNEQFF.

The genes are TRBV15 and TRBJ2-3; perhaps TRBD1 as D (6 bases). V was trimmed by 3 bases and J by 2 bases, leaving 9 bases between them. This CDR3 contains 14 residues. CDR1 and CDR2 from the germline V gene are LNHNV and YYDKDF (reference sequence). The CDR3 sequence: CATSRTGTTDTQYF. The DNA for the CDR3 is TGTGCCACCAGCAGGACAGGAACCACAGATACGCAGTATTTT.

This clonotype was seen repeatedly, ten times or more. The V gene is TRBV5-4, the J gene TRBJ2-7; a weak D match, TRBD1 (5 bases). Per the germline V gene, CDR1 is SGHNT and CDR2 is YYREEE (reference sequence). The V end was cut by 2 bases, the J end by 7 bases, with 16 bases between. CDR3 length: 14 amino acids. CDR3 DNA: TGTGCCAGCAGCTTACAGGCGTCCGTTTCGGAGCAGTACTTC. Translation: CASSLQASVSEQYF.

In this sample, this clonotype turned up a few times. A much larger clonotype is one base distant, so this may be a read error. The gene calls are TRBV12-3 or TRBV12-4 and TRBJ2-7; unclear D gene. The CDR3 is made up of 13 amino acids. Trimming cost V 6 bases and J 1 base, with 10 bases left between them. The CDR3 bases are TGTGCCAGCAGGGTAGCAGTGTCCTACGAGCAGTACTTC. It translates to CASRVAVSYEQYF.

This clonotype appeared many times. The chain recombines TRBV30 with TRBJ2-7, with D hard to call. Per germline, CDR1 GTSNPN and CDR2 SVGIG (reference sequence). The V gene lost 5 bases and the J gene lost 0 bases, with 8 bases spanning the gap. The CDR3 length is 12 residues. This CDR3 reads CAWVASSYEQYF. The DNA for the CDR3 is TGTGCCTGGGTGGCTTCCTCCTACGAGCAGTACTTC.

The gene calls are TRBV20-1 and TRBJ2-4; D gene ambiguous. Near its end, the DNA agrees better with TRBJ2-7, so the J call may be wrong. CDR1 is DFQATT, CDR2 SNEGSKA, per germline (reference sequence). CDR3 length: 10 residues. The CDR3 here is CSARLYEQYF. The DNA for the CDR3 is TGCAGTGCCAGGCTCTACGAGCAGTACTTC.

Here the CDR3 DNA reads TGCAGTGCACCCGGACAGGGGGAGACTAATTCACCCCTCCACTTT. Amino acid sequence: CSAPGQGETNSPLHF. V gene TRBV20-1 combines with J gene TRBJ1-6, with 10 bases aligning to TRBD1. The CDR3 length is 15 residues. Germline V gene data show CDR1 as DFQATT and CDR2 as SNEGSKA (reference sequence). Losses at the gene ends were 6 bases for V and 6 bases for J; bases not matched to a gene: 8.

Many counts were recorded for this clonotype. CDR3 in amino acids: CSAPGSSEAFF. For the CDR3, the DNA is TGCAGTGCCCCCGGCAGTTCTGAAGCTTTCTTT. The chain couples TRBV20-1 to TRBJ1-1; no reliable D call. Germline values: CDR1 DFQATT, CDR2 SNEGSKA (reference sequence). This CDR3 has 11 residues. Between the trimmed V and J ends, which lost 6 bases and 6 bases, there was a span of 11 bases.